This T cell receptor beta chain was recorded in a study of cytomegalovirus exposure and HLA in healthy donors. Whole-study findings and limits: An ancestry cluster, one associated with Asian ancestry, reportedly showed fewer N-insertions than the approximately 670-donor mean in a later analysis. In an earlier analysis, about 87% or about 30%: the productive usage of most TCR beta V segments.

At sampling all donors were nominally healthy, likely with unrecorded immune exposures. This clone was seen a single time. Its specificity is unknown. The PCR ran on 60 Vbeta and 13 Jbeta primers. The repertoire was sequenced with immunoSEQ multiplex PCR; TCRdb's copy has only in-frame clones and lacks some. The table has fewer than 200,000 clones, approximately 80% seen once. The sample comprised PBMCs. This TCR was recovered from a woman in her 50s in good health and CMV-seronegative.

Here the CDR3 DNA reads TGCGCCAGCAGCTTGGTCCCGGGGAGCTCCTACGAGCAGTACTTC. Translating it yields CASSLVPGSSYEQYF. The chain is built from TRBV5-1 and TRBJ2-7, with D possibly matching TRBD2 (5 bases). This CDR3 has 15 residues. V was shortened by 0 bases and J by 0 bases, with 10 bases between the two germline ends. Germline-derived CDR1 and CDR2 are SGHRS and YFSETQ. The whole variable domain, remainder taken from reference TRBV5-1 and TRBJ2-7, is KAGVTQTPRYLIKTRGQQVTLSCSPISGHRSVSWYQQTPGQGLQFLFEYFSETQRNKGNFPGRFSGRQFSNSRSEMNVSTLELGDSALYLCASSLVPGSSYEQYFGPGTRLTVT.